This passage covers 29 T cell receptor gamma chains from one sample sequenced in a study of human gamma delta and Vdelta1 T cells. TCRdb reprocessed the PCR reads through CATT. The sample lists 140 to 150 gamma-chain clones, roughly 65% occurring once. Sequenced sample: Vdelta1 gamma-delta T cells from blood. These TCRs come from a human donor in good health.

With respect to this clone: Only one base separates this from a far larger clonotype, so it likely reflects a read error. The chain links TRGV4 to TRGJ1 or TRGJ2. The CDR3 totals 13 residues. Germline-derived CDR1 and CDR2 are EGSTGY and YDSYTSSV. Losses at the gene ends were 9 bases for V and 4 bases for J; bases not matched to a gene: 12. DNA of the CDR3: TGTGCCACCCGGACAGTATCATATTATAAGAAACTCTTT. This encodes CATRTVSYYKKLF.

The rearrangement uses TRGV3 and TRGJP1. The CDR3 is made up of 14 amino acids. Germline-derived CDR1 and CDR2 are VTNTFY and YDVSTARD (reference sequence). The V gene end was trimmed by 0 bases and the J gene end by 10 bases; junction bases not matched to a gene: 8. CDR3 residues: CATWDRPRDWFKIF. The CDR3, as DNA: TGTGCCACCTGGGACAGGCCACGTGATTGGTTCAAGATATTT.

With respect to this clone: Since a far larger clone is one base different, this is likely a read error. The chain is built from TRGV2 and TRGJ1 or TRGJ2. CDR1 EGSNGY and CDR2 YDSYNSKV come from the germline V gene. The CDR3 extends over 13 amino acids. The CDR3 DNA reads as TGTGCCACCTGGGACGAGAATTATAATAAGAAACTCTTT. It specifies CATWDENYNKKLF.

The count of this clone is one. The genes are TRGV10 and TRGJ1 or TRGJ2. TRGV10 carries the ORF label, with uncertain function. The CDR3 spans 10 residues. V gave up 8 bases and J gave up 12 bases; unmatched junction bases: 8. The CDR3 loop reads CAAWDEGKLF. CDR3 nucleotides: TGTGCTGCGTGGGACGAGGGGAAACTCTTT.

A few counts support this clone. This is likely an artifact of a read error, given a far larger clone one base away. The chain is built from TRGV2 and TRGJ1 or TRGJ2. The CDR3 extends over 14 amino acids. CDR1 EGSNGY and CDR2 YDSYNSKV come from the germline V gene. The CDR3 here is CAAWEAPCYYKKLF. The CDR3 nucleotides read TGTGCCGCCTGGGAAGCCCCGTGTTATTATAAGAAACTCTTT.

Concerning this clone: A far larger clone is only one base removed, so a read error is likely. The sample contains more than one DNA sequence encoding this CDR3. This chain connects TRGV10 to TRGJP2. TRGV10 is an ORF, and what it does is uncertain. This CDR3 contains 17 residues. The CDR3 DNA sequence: TGTGCTGCGTGGGATTATTCCATATACCGTAGTGATTGGATTAAGACGTTT. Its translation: CAAWDYSIYRSDWIKTF.

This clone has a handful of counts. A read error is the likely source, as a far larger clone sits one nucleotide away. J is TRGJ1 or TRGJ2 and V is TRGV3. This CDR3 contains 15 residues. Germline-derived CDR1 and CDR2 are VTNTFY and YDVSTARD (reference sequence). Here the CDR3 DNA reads TGTACCACCTGGACCCCCAAAATGAATTATTATAAGAAACTCTTT. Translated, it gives CTTWTPKMNYYKKLF.

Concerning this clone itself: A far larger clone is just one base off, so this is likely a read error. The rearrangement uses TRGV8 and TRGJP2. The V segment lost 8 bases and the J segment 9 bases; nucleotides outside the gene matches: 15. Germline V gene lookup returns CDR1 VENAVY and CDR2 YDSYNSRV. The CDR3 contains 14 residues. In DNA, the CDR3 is TGTGCCACCTTGGGATGGGCTCCTCATTGGATCAAGACGTTT. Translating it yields CATLGWAPHWIKTF.

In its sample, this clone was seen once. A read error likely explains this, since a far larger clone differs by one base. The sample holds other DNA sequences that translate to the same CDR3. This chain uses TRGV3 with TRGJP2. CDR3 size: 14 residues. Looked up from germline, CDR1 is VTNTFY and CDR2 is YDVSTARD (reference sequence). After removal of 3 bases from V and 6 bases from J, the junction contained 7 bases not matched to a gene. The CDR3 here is CATWDRPRDWIKTF. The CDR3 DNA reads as TGTGCCACCTGGGACCGGCCACGTGATTGGATCAAGACGTTT.

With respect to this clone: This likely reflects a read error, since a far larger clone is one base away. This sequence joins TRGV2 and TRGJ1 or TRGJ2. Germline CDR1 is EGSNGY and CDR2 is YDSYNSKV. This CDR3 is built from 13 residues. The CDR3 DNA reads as TGTACCACCTGGGACGAGAATTATTATAAGAAACTCTTT. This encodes CTTWDENYYKKLF.

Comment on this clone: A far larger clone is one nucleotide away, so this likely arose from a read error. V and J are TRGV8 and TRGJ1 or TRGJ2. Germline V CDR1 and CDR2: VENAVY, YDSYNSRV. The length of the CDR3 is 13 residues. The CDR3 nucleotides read TGTGCCACCTGGGCTGGACCTTATTATAAGAACCTCTTT. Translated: CATWAGPYYKNLF.

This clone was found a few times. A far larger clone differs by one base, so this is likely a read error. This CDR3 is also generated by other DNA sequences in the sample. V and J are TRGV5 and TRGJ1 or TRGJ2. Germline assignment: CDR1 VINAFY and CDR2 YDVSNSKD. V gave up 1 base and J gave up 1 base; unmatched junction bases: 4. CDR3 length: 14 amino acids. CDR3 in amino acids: CATWDSPNYYKKLF. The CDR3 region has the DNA TGTGCCACCTGGGACAGCCCCAATTATTATAAGAAACTCTTT.

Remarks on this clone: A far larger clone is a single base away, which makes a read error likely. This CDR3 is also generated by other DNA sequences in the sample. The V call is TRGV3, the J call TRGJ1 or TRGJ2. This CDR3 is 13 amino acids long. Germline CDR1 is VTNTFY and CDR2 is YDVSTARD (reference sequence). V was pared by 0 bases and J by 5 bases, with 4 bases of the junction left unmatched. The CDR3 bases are TGTGCCACCTGGGACAGGCGCCATTATAAGAAACTCTTT. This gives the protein CATWDRRHYKKLF.

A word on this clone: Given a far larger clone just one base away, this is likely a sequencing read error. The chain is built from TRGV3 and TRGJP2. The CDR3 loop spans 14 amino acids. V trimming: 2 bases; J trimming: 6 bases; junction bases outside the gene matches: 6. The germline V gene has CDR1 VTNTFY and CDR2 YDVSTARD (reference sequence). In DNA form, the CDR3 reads TGTGCCACCTGGGACATGCCACGTGATTGGATCAAGACGTTT. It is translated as CATWDMPRDWIKTF.

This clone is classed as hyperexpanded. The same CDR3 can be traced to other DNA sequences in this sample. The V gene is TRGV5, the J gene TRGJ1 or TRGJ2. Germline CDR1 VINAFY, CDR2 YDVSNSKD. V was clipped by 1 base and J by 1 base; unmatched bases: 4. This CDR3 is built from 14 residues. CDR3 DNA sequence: TGTGCCACCTGGGACAGCCCTAATTATTATAAGAAACTCTTT. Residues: CATWDSPNYYKKLF.

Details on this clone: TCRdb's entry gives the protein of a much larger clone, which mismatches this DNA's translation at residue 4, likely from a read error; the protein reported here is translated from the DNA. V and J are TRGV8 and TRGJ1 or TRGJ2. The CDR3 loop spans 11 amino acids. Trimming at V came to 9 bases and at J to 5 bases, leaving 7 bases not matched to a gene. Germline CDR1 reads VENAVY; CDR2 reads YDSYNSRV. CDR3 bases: TGTGCCACCCGGGTGCATTATAAGAAACTCTTT. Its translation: CATRVHYKKLF.

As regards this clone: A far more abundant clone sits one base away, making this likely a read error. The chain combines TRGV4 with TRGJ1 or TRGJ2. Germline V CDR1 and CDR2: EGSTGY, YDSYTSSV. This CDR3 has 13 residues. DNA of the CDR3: TGTGCCAACTGGACAGTATCATATTATAAGAAACTCTTT. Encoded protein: CANWTVSYYKKLF.

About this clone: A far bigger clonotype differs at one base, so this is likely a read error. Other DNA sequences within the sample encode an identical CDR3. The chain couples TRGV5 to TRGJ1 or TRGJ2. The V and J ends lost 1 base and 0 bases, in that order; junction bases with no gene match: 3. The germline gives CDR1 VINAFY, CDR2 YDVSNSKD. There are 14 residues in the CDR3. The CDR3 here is CATWDSPNYYKKLF. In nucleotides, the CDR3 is TGTGCCACCTGGGACAGCCCGAATTATTATAAGAAACTCTTT.

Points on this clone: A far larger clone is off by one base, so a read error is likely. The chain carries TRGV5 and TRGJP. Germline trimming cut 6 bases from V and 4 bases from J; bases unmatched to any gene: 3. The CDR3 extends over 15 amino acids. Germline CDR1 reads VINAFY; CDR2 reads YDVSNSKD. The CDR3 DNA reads TGTGCCACCTGGAAACAAGAGTTGGGCAAAAAAATCAAGGTATTT. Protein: CATWKQELGKKIKVF.

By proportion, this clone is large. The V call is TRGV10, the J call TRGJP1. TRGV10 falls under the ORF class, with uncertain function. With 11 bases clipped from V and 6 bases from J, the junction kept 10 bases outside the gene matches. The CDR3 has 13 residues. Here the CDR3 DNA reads TGTGCTGCGCCCCGTAGGGCTGGTTGGTTCAAGATATTT. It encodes CAAPRRAGWFKIF.

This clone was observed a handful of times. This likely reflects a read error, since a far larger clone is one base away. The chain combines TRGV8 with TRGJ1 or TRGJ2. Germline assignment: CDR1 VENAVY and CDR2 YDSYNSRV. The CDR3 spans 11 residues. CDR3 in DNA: TGTGCCTCCTGGGTGCATTATAAGAAACTCTTT. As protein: CASWVHYKKLF.

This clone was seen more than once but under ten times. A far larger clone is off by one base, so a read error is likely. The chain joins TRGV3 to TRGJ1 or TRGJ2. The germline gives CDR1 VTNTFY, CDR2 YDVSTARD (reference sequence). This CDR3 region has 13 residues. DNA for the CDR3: TGTGCCACCCGGGACAGGCGTCATTATAAGAAACTCTTT. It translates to CATRDRRHYKKLF.

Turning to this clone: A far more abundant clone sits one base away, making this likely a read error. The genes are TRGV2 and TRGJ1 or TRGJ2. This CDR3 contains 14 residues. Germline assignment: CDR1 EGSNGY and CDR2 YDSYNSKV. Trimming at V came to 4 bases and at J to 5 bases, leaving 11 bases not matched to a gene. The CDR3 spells CATWEAPCHYKKLF. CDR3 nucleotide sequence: TGTGCCACCTGGGAAGCCCCGTGTCATTATAAGAAACTCTTT.

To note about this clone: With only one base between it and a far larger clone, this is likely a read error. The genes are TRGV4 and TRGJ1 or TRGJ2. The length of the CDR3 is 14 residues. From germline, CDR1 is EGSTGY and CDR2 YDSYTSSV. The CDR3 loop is CASWDVPADYKKLF. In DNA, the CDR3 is TGTGCCTCCTGGGATGTCCCAGCGGATTATAAGAAACTCTTT.

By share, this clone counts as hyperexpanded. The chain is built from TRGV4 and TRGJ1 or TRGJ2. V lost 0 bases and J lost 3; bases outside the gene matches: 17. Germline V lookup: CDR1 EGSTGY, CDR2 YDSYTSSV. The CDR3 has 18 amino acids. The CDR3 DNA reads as TGTGCCACCTGGGATGGGCCCTACTCGGCCCTTCCTTATTATAAGAAACTCTTT. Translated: CATWDGPYSALPYYKKLF.

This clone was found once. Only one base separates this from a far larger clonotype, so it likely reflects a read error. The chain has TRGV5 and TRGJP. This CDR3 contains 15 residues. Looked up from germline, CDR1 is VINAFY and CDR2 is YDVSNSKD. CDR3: CATWQQELGTKIKVF. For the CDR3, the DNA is TGTGCCACCTGGCAACAAGAGTTGGGCACAAAAATCAAGGTATTT.

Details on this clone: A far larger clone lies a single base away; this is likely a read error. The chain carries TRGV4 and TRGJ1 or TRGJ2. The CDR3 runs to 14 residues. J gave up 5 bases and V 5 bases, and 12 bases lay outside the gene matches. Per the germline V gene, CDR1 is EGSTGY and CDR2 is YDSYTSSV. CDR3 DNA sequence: TGTGCCACCTGGGGTGTCCCAGCGGATTATAAGAAACTCTTT. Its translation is CATWGVPADYKKLF.

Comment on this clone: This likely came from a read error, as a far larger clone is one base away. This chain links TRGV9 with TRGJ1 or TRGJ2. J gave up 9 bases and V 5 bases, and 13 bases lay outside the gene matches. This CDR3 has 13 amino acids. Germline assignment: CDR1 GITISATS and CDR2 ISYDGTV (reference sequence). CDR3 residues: CALWAWVRLKKLF. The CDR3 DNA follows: TGTGCCTTGTGGGCATGGGTGAGACTTAAGAAACTCTTT.

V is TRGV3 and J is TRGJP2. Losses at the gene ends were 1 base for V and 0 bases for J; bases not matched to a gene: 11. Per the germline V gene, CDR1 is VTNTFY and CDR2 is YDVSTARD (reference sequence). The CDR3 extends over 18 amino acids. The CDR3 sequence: CATWDRLFGDSSDWIKTF. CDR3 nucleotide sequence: TGTGCCACCTGGGACAGACTATTCGGGGATAGTAGTGATTGGATCAAGACGTTT.